Listed below are T cell receptor beta chains from one sample, sequenced in a study of blood T cell repertoires in COVID-19. TCRdb's copy holds only in-frame clones and misses some; the assay was immunoSEQ multiplex PCR. Here the sample spans approximately 200,000 clones, over 75% being singletons. Material: PBMCs or T cells enriched from blood (not recorded which). Receptors were obtained from a woman aged 30 to 39 who had been exposed to COVID-19. The CDR3 runs from the conserved cysteine through the conserved F or W. A D gene is named only where the DNA matches it firmly. Clone sizes are given selectively: once, few, many, or a class where the clone is expanded.

TRBJ1-5,TRBV2,NA,TRBD1,CASSDRGINQPQHF,TGTGCCAGCAGTGACAGGGGGATCAATCAGCCCCAGCATTTT
TRBJ1-2,TRBV29-1,NA,TRBD1,CSVVPGGNYGYTF,TGCAGCGTTGTACCAGGGGGCAACTATGGCTACACCTTC
TRBJ2-4,TRBV2,NA,NA,CATLLARSAKNIQYF,TGTGCCACGTTACTAGCCAGGTCTGCCAAAAACATTCAGTACTTC
TRBJ1-1,TRBV24-1,NA,NA,CATSREGGTEAFF,TGTGCCACCAGTCGGGAAGGAGGCACTGAAGCTTTCTTT
TRBJ2-2,TRBV29-1,NA,NA,CSAGENTGELFF,TGCAGCGCAGGAGAGAACACCGGGGAGCTGTTTTTT
TRBJ1-2,TRBV10-3,NA,NA,CAISDMGAEGYTF,TGTGCCATCAGTGATATGGGGGCAGAGGGCTACACCTTC
TRBJ1-6,TRBV30,once,TRBD1,CAWRRDSHNSPLHF,TGTGCCTGGAGGAGGGACAGCCATAATTCACCCCTCCACTTT
TRBJ1-6,TRBV7-9,NA,NA,CASSLSGKENSPLHF,TGTGCCAGCAGCTTATCCGGGAAAGAAAATTCACCCCTCCACTTT
TRBJ1-1,TRBV7-3,once,NA,CASSLTRLGEAFF,TGTGCCAGCAGCTTAACGAGGTTAGGTGAAGCTTTCTTT
TRBJ1-5,TRBV28,NA,NA,CASSDDRFNQPQHF,TGTGCCAGCAGTGATGACAGGTTCAATCAGCCCCAGCATTTT
TRBJ1-4,TRBV11-2,NA,NA,CASSPKFRGKGEKLFF,TGTGCCAGCAGCCCAAAATTCAGGGGCAAGGGCGAAAAACTGTTTTTT
TRBJ2-7,TRBV5-1,NA,NA,CASSLSFDRRYYEQYF,TGCGCCAGCAGCTTGAGTTTCGACAGGAGATACTACGAGCAGTACTTC
TRBJ2-5,TRBV11-2,NA,TRBD2,CASSFLGAGGQETQYF,TGTGCCAGCAGTTTCTTAGGAGCGGGGGGCCAGGAGACCCAGTACTTC
TRBJ2-1,TRBV9,NA,TRBD1,CASSPRDRGFDEQFF,TGTGCCAGCAGCCCTCGGGACAGGGGCTTTGATGAGCAGTTCTTC
TRBJ2-5,TRBV13,NA,TRBD2,CASSTLAGGRETQYF,TGTGCCAGCAGCACCTTAGCGGGAGGGCGGGAGACCCAGTACTTC
TRBJ2-7,TRBV30,many,NA,CAWSVIGGFNEQYF,TGTGCCTGGAGTGTTATAGGCGGTTTCAACGAGCAGTACTTC
TRBJ2-1,TRBV18,NA,NA,CASSPVQAPNNEQFF,TGTGCCAGCTCACCGGTCCAGGCACCAAACAATGAGCAGTTCTTC
TRBJ2-7,TRBV7-9,NA,TRBD2,CASSLRRGDAYEQYF,TGTGCCAGCAGCTTAAGGCGGGGGGATGCCTACGAGCAGTACTTC
TRBJ2-2,TRBV4-1,NA,TRBD2,CASSLSASGSSGELFF,TGCGCCAGCAGCCTCTCGGCTAGCGGGAGTAGCGGGGAGCTGTTTTTT
TRBJ2-2,TRBV30,NA,NA,CAYRQSTGELFF,TGTGCCTACCGACAGTCCACCGGGGAGCTGTTTTTT
TRBJ2-7,TRBV13,NA,NA,CASSLGSTYEQYF,TGTGCCAGCAGCTTAGGGTCAACCTACGAGCAGTACTTC
TRBJ1-1,TRBV12-3/TRBV12-4,few,NA,CASSLTAATEAFF,TGTGCCAGCAGTTTAACGGCGGCCACTGAAGCTTTCTTT
TRBJ2-7,TRBV6-4,NA,TRBD2,CASSDRRGGNYEQYF,TGTGCCAGCAGTGACCGACGGGGGGGGAACTACGAGCAGTACTTC
TRBJ1-1,TRBV19,NA,NA,CASTSGGEAFF,TGTGCCAGTACCAGTGGCGGAGAAGCTTTCTTT
TRBJ2-1,TRBV5-1,NA,TRBD2,CASSFVAGGPRKPANEQFF,TGCGCCAGCAGCTTTGTAGCGGGAGGGCCGAGGAAGCCAGCCAATGAGCAGTTCTTC
TRBJ1-1,TRBV19,NA,NA,CASSIAMTEAFF,TGTGCCAGTAGTATAGCTATGACTGAAGCTTTCTTT
TRBJ2-7,TRBV2,once,TRBD2,CASNPGLAGAYEQYF,TGTGCCAGCAACCCGGGACTAGCGGGGGCATACGAGCAGTACTTC
TRBJ1-3,TRBV7-7,NA,NA,CASSLDRRSGNTIYF,TGTGCCAGCAGCCTAGACAGACGCTCTGGAAACACCATATATTTT
TRBJ2-7,TRBV6-5,NA,NA,CASSLTRAHLYEQYF,TGTGCCAGCAGCCTAACCAGGGCCCACCTGTACGAGCAGTACTTC
TRBJ2-5,TRBV5-1,NA,TRBD1,CASSLAGTGSGETQYF,TGCGCCAGCAGCTTGGCAGGGACAGGGAGCGGAGAGACCCAGTACTTC
TRBJ2-3,TRBV5-1,NA,NA,CASSPRDTFTDTQYF,TGCGCCAGCAGCCCCCGGGACACTTTCACAGATACGCAGTATTTT
TRBJ2-1,TRBV5-6,NA,TRBD2,CASSLVHPFGGSVSEQFF,TGTGCCAGCAGCTTGGTCCATCCATTTGGCGGGAGTGTATCTGAGCAGTTCTTC
TRBJ2-2,TRBV2,NA,NA,CASSVSGTNTGELFF,TGTGCCAGCAGTGTTAGCGGAACGAACACCGGGGAGCTGTTTTTT
TRBJ1-5,TRBV5-1,NA,TRBD1,CASSSGQGNQPQHF,TGCGCCAGCAGCTCGGGACAGGGAAACCAGCCCCAGCATTTT
TRBJ1-2,TRBV24-1,NA,NA,CATSDYGYTF,TGTGCCACCAGCGACTATGGCTACACCTTC
TRBJ2-1,TRBV11-1,NA,TRBD2,CASSLTLAAGYNEQFF,TGTGCCAGCAGCTTAACGCTAGCGGCCGGGTACAATGAGCAGTTCTTC
TRBJ2-1,TRBV24-1,NA,NA,CATSDSPGSEQFF,TGTGCCACCAGTGATTCACCGGGAAGTGAGCAGTTCTTC
TRBJ1-1,TRBV7-9,NA,NA,CASSFLPRTDGREAFF,TGTGCCAGCAGCTTTCTACCTCGGACAGACGGGCGTGAAGCTTTCTTT
TRBJ2-7,TRBV5-3,NA,TRBD2,CARSLPWTSSKQYF,TGTGCCAGAAGCTTGCCCTGGACTAGCTCCAAGCAGTACTTC
TRBJ2-7,TRBV6-1,NA,TRBD1,CASSDRGLYEQYF,TGTGCCAGCAGTGACAGGGGGTTGTACGAGCAGTACTTC
TRBJ2-7,TRBV19,NA,TRBD2,CASPSGDEQYF,TGTGCCAGTCCGAGCGGGGACGAGCAGTACTTC
TRBJ1-1,TRBV2,NA,NA,CASRNRGNGINTEAFF,TGTGCCAGCAGAAATAGGGGGAACGGAATTAACACTGAAGCTTTCTTT
TRBJ2-1,TRBV10-2,NA,TRBD2,CASSPSTSGSTYPLNEQFF,TGCGCCAGCAGCCCCTCGACTAGCGGCTCAACTTACCCTTTGAATGAGCAGTTCTTC
TRBJ2-5,TRBV21-1,NA,NA,CASSKTTGKQETQYF,TGTGCCAGCAGCAAAACCACAGGGAAACAAGAGACCCAGTACTTC
TRBJ2-7,TRBV28,NA,TRBD2,CASSLNRPSGRTYEQYF,TGTGCCAGCAGTTTAAATCGGCCTAGCGGGAGGACCTACGAGCAGTACTTC
TRBJ2-7,TRBV3-1/TRBV3-2,NA,TRBD2,CASSQDGTSGRLLYEQYF,TGTGCCAGCAGCCAAGATGGCACTAGCGGGAGGCTTTTATACGAGCAGTACTTC
TRBJ1-1,TRBV19,NA,NA,CASSITQRNTEAFF,TGTGCCAGTAGTATAACACAAAGGAACACTGAAGCTTTCTTT